The clone carrying this TCR beta chain was observed a single time. The sample comes from a study of cytomegalovirus exposure and HLA in healthy donors. The CDR3 has 15 amino acids. Unmatched junction bases numbered 12, after V lost 6 bases and J lost 6 bases. The germline V gene encodes CDR1 SNHLY and CDR2 FYNNEI. This cohort consisted of healthy bone marrow donors. Sampled while nominally healthy, donors likely had unrecorded immune exposures. The PCR ran on 60 Vbeta and 13 Jbeta primers. Clones were sequenced by immunoSEQ multiplex PCR, and TCRdb holds only the in-frame ones, with some missing. This table holds over 150,000 clones, 75% to 85% found once.

Input material: PBMCs. The clonotype originates from a woman aged 45-65 years in good health and CMV-seronegative. V is TRBV2 and J is TRBJ1-2; TRBD1 matches at 8 bases. The CDR3 nucleotides read TGTGCCAGCAGCGAATCGGCGACAGGGGCTAATGGCTACACCTTC. This translates into CASSESATGANGYTF.